This T cell receptor beta chain was found in a study of blood T cell repertoires in COVID-19. Study-wide background: The study drew acute and convalescent COVID-19 samples from the United States, Italy and Spain. In each case, the material was cDNA or gDNA derived from T cells, B-cell-depleted T cells, or PBMCs.

This CDR3 has 16 residues. V trimming: 3 bases; J trimming: 1 base; junction bases outside the gene matches: 6. CDR1 and CDR2 (germline): LGHDT, YNNKEL (reference sequence). Original analysis: Nucleated cell number was recorded as an estimate derived from reference gene primer amplification. Method: immunoSEQ multiplex PCR; TCRdb's copy keeps in-frame clones and lacks some. The DNA gave D and trimming, while V, J and clone size come from that table. Of 150,000 to 200,000 clones listed, approximately 88% are singletons. The sequenced sample was peripheral blood. The chain uses TRBV3-1 (or the pseudogene TRBV3-2) and TRBJ2-1, with 7 nucleotides matching TRBD1. The clonotype originates from an elderly woman with active or convalescent COVID-19. CDR3 region: CASSHATGPSYNEQFF. CDR3 bases: TGTGCCAGCAGCCATGCGACAGGGCCTTCCTACAATGAGCAGTTCTTC.